This T cell receptor beta chain was profiled in a study of T cell responses to AZD1222 COVID-19 vaccine. Sequenced by immunoSEQ multiplex PCR; TCRdb stores in-frame clones only, minus some. The data contain about 140,000 clones, roughly 84% of them seen just once; the ten biggest clones take up approximately 4%. The V gene's germline CDR1 is SNHLY and CDR2 FYNNEI. This CDR3 has 14 residues. Trimming cost V 6 bases and J 4 bases; bases outside gene matches: 6. This clonotype originated in an adult in good health. The V call is TRBV2, the J call TRBJ1-3; TRBD1 matches 7 bases. Sequences were derived from peripheral blood, sampled on day 0 of AZD1222 vaccination. CDR3 amino acids: CASRQTGRGNTIYF. The CDR3 nucleotides are TGTGCCAGCAGGCAGACAGGGAGAGGAAACACCATATATTTT.